This is a list of T cell receptor beta chains from one sample in a study of CD4 T cells in relation to SARS-CoV-2 and coronaviruses. Clones were sequenced by immunoSEQ multiplex PCR, and TCRdb holds only the in-frame ones, with some missing. The sample records 35,000 to 45,000 clones, roughly 90% being singletons. Sequencing was carried out using memory CD4+ T cells from PBMCs. The origin of the receptors is an adult with COVID-19. Each CDR3 is given with its conserved first and last residue. A D gene is named only where the DNA matches it firmly. Some rows mark clone size as missing; the rest say once, few, many or name a class of expanded clone.

cdr3_nt cdr3_aa clone_size v_call d_call j_call
TGTGCCAGCAGTCGAGGGAGTAATGAAGCTTTCTTT CASSRGSNEAFF few TRBV6-5 - TRBJ1-1
TGTGCCAGCAGCCAAGATTGGACAGGTAGAGGCTACACCTTC CASSQDWTGRGYTF - TRBV14 TRBD1 TRBJ1-2
TGTGCCAGCTCACCGAAAAACGAGCAGTACTTC CASSPKNEQYF - TRBV18 - TRBJ2-7
TGCAGTGCTAGAGAGGCCCACGAGCAGTACTTC CSAREAHEQYF - TRBV20-1 - TRBJ2-7
TGTGCCAGCAGTTCTTGGGCTAGCGGGACTAGCACAGATACGCAGTATTTT CASSSWASGTSTDTQYF - TRBV28 TRBD2 TRBJ2-3
TGTGCCAGTAGTGCCCGGGGGAGGATAGAGGGCTACACCTTC CASSARGRIEGYTF - TRBV19 - TRBJ1-2
TGTGCCAGCAGTCGCCGGGACGGAGTGCGTCATGAACTGTTTTTT CASSRRDGVRHELFF - TRBV28 - TRBJ1-4
TGTGCCATCAGTGAGTCCCCGAGGGGGGACGAGCAGTACTTC CAISESPRGDEQYF - TRBV10-3 - TRBJ2-7
TGCGCCAGCAGCCTAAACCAGGTCGGGGAAGCTTTCTTT CASSLNQVGEAFF - TRBV4-3 - TRBJ1-1
TGTGCCAGCAGTCCGCTCACTAGGATGGAGACCCAGTACTTC CASSPLTRMETQYF - TRBV27 - TRBJ2-5
TGTGCCAGCAGTTACTCGAACAGGGCGCTGACCCAGTACTTC CASSYSNRALTQYF - TRBV6-2/TRBV6-3 - TRBJ2-5
TGTGCCAGCAGCTTGCTTAGGGCAGGGGACCCTGAAGCTTTCTTT CASSLLRAGDPEAFF - TRBV5-6 - TRBJ1-1
TGTGCCAGCTCACTGAGCGGGGGTGCAAGCTCTGGGGCCAACGTCCTGACTTTC CASSLSGGASSGANVLTF - TRBV18 TRBD2 TRBJ2-6
TGTGCCAGCAGCTTGGCAAGAAACAGCAATCAGCCCCAGCATTTT CASSLARNSNQPQHF few TRBV5-5 - TRBJ1-5
TGTGCCAGCAGTGAATTGGGGGCTGGTAGAAACACCATATATTTT CASSELGAGRNTIYF - TRBV2 - TRBJ1-3
TGTGCCACCAGCACAGAGGCCTACGAGCAGTACTTC CATSTEAYEQYF once TRBV15 - TRBJ2-7
TGTGCCAGCAGCCTTCTCGGAAACACTGAAGCTTTCTTT CASSLLGNTEAFF - TRBV28 - TRBJ1-1
TGTGCCAGCAGCGCCCCGACTGGGAGGTCCGGCTACACCTTC CASSAPTGRSGYTF once TRBV9 - TRBJ1-2
TGCGCCAGCAGCTCTACAGGGGCCCAAGGCGGGGAGCTGCTTTTT CASSSTGAQGGELLF once TRBV5-1 - TRBJ2-2
TGTGCCAGCTCTGGACAGGGCTTGTGGGGAAACACCATATATTTT CASSGQGLWGNTIYF - TRBV18 TRBD1 TRBJ1-3
TGCGCCAGCAGATCACAGGGGACTAACGCCTACGAGCAGTACTTC CASRSQGTNAYEQYF - TRBV10-2 - TRBJ2-7
TGTGCCAGTAGTACCCTATTGACTGAAAAGGGCACAGATACGCAGTATTTT CASSTLLTEKGTDTQYF - TRBV19 - TRBJ2-3
TGTGCCAGTAGTATAGGACAGGGGTTTGAAAAACTGTTTTTT CASSIGQGFEKLFF - TRBV19 TRBD1 TRBJ1-4
TGCGCCAGCAGCACCGGGGGACAGGGGTCCTACGAGCAGTACTTC CASSTGGQGSYEQYF - TRBV5-1 TRBD1 TRBJ2-7
TGTGCCAGCAGCCAAGGTCGGGGGAACACTGAAGCTTTCTTT CASSQGRGNTEAFF - TRBV7-2 - TRBJ1-1
TGTGCCAGCAGCTTAATTTCCCGGGACGGCGGGACCCAGTACTTC CASSLISRDGGTQYF - TRBV5-6 - TRBJ2-5
TGTGCCAGCAGCTTAGTGACGTTAAATTCACCCCTCCACTTT CASSLVTLNSPLHF - TRBV7-2 - TRBJ1-6
TGCGCCAGCAGCTTGCCCGGACTCAACACCGGGGAGCTGTTTTTT CASSLPGLNTGELFF - TRBV5-1 - TRBJ2-2
TGTGCCAGCAGCTTACAGGGGGCGCGGGAAAAACTGTTTTTT CASSLQGAREKLFF few TRBV5-5 TRBD1 TRBJ1-4
TGTGCCAGCAGCCCCACGGGACAGGGGTCGGAGACCCAGTACTTC CASSPTGQGSETQYF once TRBV9 TRBD1 TRBJ2-5
TGTGCCAGCATGAGACTAGCGGGGGGTCCCTGTGAGCAGTTCTTC CASMRLAGGPCEQFF once TRBV6-4 TRBD2 TRBJ2-1
TGTGCCAGCAGCCCAGACCGGGACAGGGTGTTTAACTACACCTTC CASSPDRDRVFNYTF - TRBV7-9 TRBD1 TRBJ1-2
TGTGCCATTAGCCTAGCTGAGGATACGCAGTATTTT CAISLAEDTQYF - TRBV10-3 - TRBJ2-3
TGTGCCAGCAGATTGGACAGGGACTCCTACAATGAGCAGTTCTTC CASRLDRDSYNEQFF - TRBV5-4 TRBD1 TRBJ2-1
TGTGCCAGTAGTCCGACCGGGCCTGGGGCCAACGTCCTGACTTTC CASSPTGPGANVLTF - TRBV19 - TRBJ2-6
TGTGCCAGCACCCTTCGGGGGACGAGTAACACTGAAGCTTTCTTT CASTLRGTSNTEAFF few TRBV7-2 - TRBJ1-1
TGTGCCAGGACAGGCTCTGGAAACACCATATATTTT CARTGSGNTIYF - TRBV2 - TRBJ1-3
TGTGCCAGCCGACTAGTCCCCCAAGAGACCCAGTACTTC CASRLVPQETQYF once TRBV19 - TRBJ2-5
TGTGCCAGCACGCCAGGTTACGGAGGTTGGAATGAGCAGTTCTTC CASTPGYGGWNEQFF - TRBV28 - TRBJ2-1
TGTGCCAGCAGTTATCCGGCTGGGGGGATACAAGAGACCCAGTACTTC CASSYPAGGIQETQYF - TRBV6-2/TRBV6-3 - TRBJ2-5
TGCGCCAGCAGTGGGACTAGCGGCGGGGAGCAGTACTTC CASSGTSGGEQYF - TRBV10-2 TRBD2 TRBJ2-7
TGTGCCAGCAGCTCTGGGGCTGATACGCAGTATTTT CASSSGADTQYF - TRBV7-8 - TRBJ2-3
TGTGCCAGCAGCCAAGACTCTTACGGGTCTGGGTCTTACGAGCAGTACTTC CASSQDSYGSGSYEQYF few TRBV14 - TRBJ2-7
TGTGCCAGCAGCCAGGGGGGCCGGGATCAGCCCCAGCATTTT CASSQGGRDQPQHF - TRBV3-1/TRBV3-2 - TRBJ1-5
TGTGCCAGCAGTGACAGGGGGATAGCGGGGGGGCCGAAGTCTACGCAGTATTTT CASSDRGIAGGPKSTQYF few TRBV6-4 TRBD2 TRBJ2-3
TGTGCCAGCAGCTTTGGTAGTAGCAATCAGCCCCAGCATTTT CASSFGSSNQPQHF - TRBV7-2 - TRBJ1-5
TGTGCCAGTAGTATAGACCCCAATCGGGATGAAAAACTGTTTTTT CASSIDPNRDEKLFF - TRBV19 - TRBJ1-4
TGTGCCAGCAGCCCTACAGCGGGGCCCTACAATGAGCAGTTCTTC CASSPTAGPYNEQFF - TRBV11-3 TRBD2 TRBJ2-1
TGTGCCAGCAGTGATCTGGCAGGGGGCGCAGATACGCAGTATTTT CASSDLAGGADTQYF few TRBV2 TRBD1 TRBJ2-3
TGTGCCAGCAGGGTCCGGCAGGGGACCTCTGGGGCCAACGTCCTGACTTTC CASRVRQGTSGANVLTF - TRBV2 - TRBJ2-6